The 5 T cell receptor beta chains given below trace back to one sample, sequenced in a study of early T cells in non-severe SARS-CoV-2 infection. TCRdb recomputed calls from the 5' RACE reads with MiXCR, one row per CDR3 protein. This sample has tens of thousands of distinct CDR3 sequences; over 4.5% occur once, and the top ten carry roughly 4.4%. The sample comprised whole blood. The receptor source for this set is an adult who was a healthcare worker with PCR-confirmed SARS-CoV-2 infection or an uninfected control (not recorded which).

CDR3 nucleotide sequence: TGCGCCAGCAGCTTTAGCGGACAAGGAGATACGCAGTATTTT. This codes for CASSFSGQGDTQYF. V gene TRBV5-1 combines with J gene TRBJ2-3; the D gene is possibly TRBD2 (6 bases). Per the germline V gene, CDR1 is SGHRS and CDR2 is YFSETQ. This CDR3 is built from 14 residues. V lost 2 bases to trimming and J lost 5 bases, with 12 bases between them.

This sequence joins TRBV20-1 and TRBJ2-5, with 9 bases fitting TRBD2. The V and J ends lost 0 bases and 5 bases, in that order; junction bases with no gene match: 7. CDR1 and CDR2 (germline): DFQATT, SNEGSKA (reference sequence). The CDR3 runs to 15 residues. CDR3: CSARDETSGRETQYF. The CDR3 coding sequence is TGCAGTGCTAGAGATGAGACGAGCGGGAGGGAGACCCAGTACTTC.

This clonotype was seen at least ten times. This chain connects TRBV18 to TRBJ2-7; TRBD2 matches at 7 bases. Germline V gene lookup returns CDR1 KGHSH and CDR2 LQKENI. This CDR3 spans 13 amino acids. V trimming: 1 base; J trimming: 5 bases; junction bases outside the gene matches: 2. For the CDR3, the DNA is TGTGCCAGCTCACCACGCGGGAGCAACGAGCAGTACTTC. Translating gives CASSPRGSNEQYF.

This clonotype was found many times. J is TRBJ2-7 and V is TRBV29-1; 7 bases line up with TRBD1. V shed 6 bases, J shed 3 bases, and the junction held 2 bases outside the gene matches. CDR1 SQVTM and CDR2 ANQGSEA come from the germline V gene. CDR3 size: 11 residues. This CDR3 is CSVGQHYEQYF. CDR3 coding DNA: TGCAGCGTGGGACAGCACTACGAGCAGTACTTC.

This clonotype was recorded at least ten times. The rearrangement uses TRBV6-5 and TRBJ2-7; D not resolved. The V end was cut by 3 bases, the J end by 6 bases, with 18 bases between. The CDR3 has 15 residues. CDR1 is MNHEY and CDR2 is SVGAGI in the germline V gene. The CDR3 here is CASSYWEVPPTEQYF. For the CDR3, the DNA is TGTGCCAGCAGTTATTGGGAAGTACCTCCGACCGAGCAGTACTTC.